This T cell receptor beta chain was found in a study of beta chain features in type 1 diabetes. Regarding the study as a whole: The question left open here concerned HLA type influencing TCRB rearrangement. There were fewer insertions and more deletions at the VDJ junctions of type 1 diabetes patients.

Germline V gene sequence: CDR1 SGHTA, CDR2 FQGNSA. CDR3 length: 15 residues. V shed 1 base and J 3 bases; nucleotides not matched to a gene: 6. In its sample, this clone was seen a few times. Its matching antigen is unknown. The study reverse transcribed the entire isolated RNA, so it sequenced expressed TCRB transcripts. The study sequenced naive, central memory and regulatory T cell samples to an average of about 3.5 million reads. Method: immunoSEQ multiplex PCR; TCRdb's copy keeps in-frame clones and lacks some. The sample contains around 150,000 clones, 6.9% of which appear only once. This TCR was sampled from a woman aged 25 to 39 in good health. Sequenced: central memory CD4+ T cells from blood. The V and J genes are TRBV7-2 and TRBJ2-7; TRBD1 agrees at 7 bases. CDR3 DNA sequence: TGTGCCAGCAGCTTAGGACAGGGTTCTTTCTACGAGCAGTACTTC. Protein: CASSLGQGSFYEQYF. Together with reference TRBV7-2 and TRBJ2-7, the CDR3 gives the full variable domain: GAGVSQSPSNKVTEKGKDVELRCDPISGHTALYWYRQSLGQGLEFLIYFQGNSAPDKSGLPSDRFSAERTGGSVSTLTIQRTQQEDSAVYLCASSLGQGSFYEQYFGPGTRLTVT.